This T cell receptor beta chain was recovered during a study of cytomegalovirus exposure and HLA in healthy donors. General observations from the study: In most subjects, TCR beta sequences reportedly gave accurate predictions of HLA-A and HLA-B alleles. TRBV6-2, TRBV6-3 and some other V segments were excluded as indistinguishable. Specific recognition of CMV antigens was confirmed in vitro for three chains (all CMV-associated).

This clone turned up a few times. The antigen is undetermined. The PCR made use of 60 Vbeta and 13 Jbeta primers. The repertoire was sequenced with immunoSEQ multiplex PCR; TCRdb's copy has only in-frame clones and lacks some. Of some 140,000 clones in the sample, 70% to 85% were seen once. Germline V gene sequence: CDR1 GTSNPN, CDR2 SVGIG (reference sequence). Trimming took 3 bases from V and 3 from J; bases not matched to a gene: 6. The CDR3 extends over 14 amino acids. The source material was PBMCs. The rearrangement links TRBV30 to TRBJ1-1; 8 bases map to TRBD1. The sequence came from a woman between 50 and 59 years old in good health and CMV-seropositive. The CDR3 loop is CAWRGAGGYTEAFF. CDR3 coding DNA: TGTGCCTGGAGAGGGGCAGGGGGCTACACTGAAGCTTTCTTT.